The rows below give T cell receptor beta chains drawn from one sample of a study of cytomegalovirus exposure and HLA in healthy donors. Profiling relied on immunoSEQ multiplex PCR, and the TCRdb table lists in-frame clones only, not all of them. Of about 57,000 clones listed, more than 65% are singletons. The sequencing sample was made of PBMCs. These receptors were obtained from a woman between 45 and 60 years old in good health and CMV-seronegative. Each CDR3 is given with its conserved first and last residue. The order of the fields is V gene, clone size, D gene, J gene, CDR3 DNA, CDR3 protein. D genes are given only for firm matches. Expanded clones get a size class; other rows say once, few or many, or leave the size out.

v_call: TRBV28
clone_size: -
d_call: TRBD1
j_call: TRBJ1-1
cdr3_nt: TGTGCCAGCAGTTTGACAACAGGGGGAGCTTTCTTT
cdr3_aa: CASSLTTGGAFF

v_call: TRBV12-5
clone_size: -
d_call: TRBD1
j_call: TRBJ2-5
cdr3_nt: TGTGCTAGTGCTCCAGGGACAGCTGCAGCAGGGGAGACCCAGTACTTC
cdr3_aa: CASAPGTAAAGETQYF

v_call: TRBV18
clone_size: -
d_call: -
j_call: TRBJ1-4
cdr3_nt: TGTGCCAGCTCACGGAGCGAAAATGAAAAACTGTTTTTT
cdr3_aa: CASSRSENEKLFF

v_call: TRBV18
clone_size: -
d_call: -
j_call: TRBJ1-4
cdr3_nt: TGTGCCAGCTCACCCCCCGGGGGGCATAATGAAAAACTGTTTTTT
cdr3_aa: CASSPPGGHNEKLFF

v_call: TRBV10-2
clone_size: -
d_call: -
j_call: TRBJ1-1
cdr3_nt: TGCGCCAGCAGTGAGGGACAGACGGACACTGAAGCTTTCTTT
cdr3_aa: CASSEGQTDTEAFF

v_call: TRBV5-1
clone_size: -
d_call: TRBD2
j_call: TRBJ2-7
cdr3_nt: TGCGCCAGCAGCCCGGCAGCGGGAGGGTACGAGCAGTACTTC
cdr3_aa: CASSPAAGGYEQYF

v_call: TRBV5-1
clone_size: few
d_call: TRBD2
j_call: TRBJ2-1
cdr3_nt: TGCGCCAGCAGTGGGGGGGGGACCAACTACAATGAGCAGTTCTTC
cdr3_aa: CASSGGGTNYNEQFF

v_call: TRBV16
clone_size: -
d_call: -
j_call: TRBJ1-2
cdr3_nt: TGTGCCAGCAGCCAATCGAGGGAAGATGGCTACACCTTC
cdr3_aa: CASSQSREDGYTF

v_call: TRBV2
clone_size: -
d_call: -
j_call: TRBJ1-5
cdr3_nt: TGTGCCAGCAGTGAAGGGAAAGGGCGGGAGCATTTT
cdr3_aa: CASSEGKGREHF

v_call: TRBV5-1
clone_size: few
d_call: TRBD2
j_call: TRBJ2-4
cdr3_nt: TGCGCCAGCAGCTTGGAACCTAGCGGAACAATTCATGTAGCCAAAAACATTCAGTACTTC
cdr3_aa: CASSLEPSGTIHVAKNIQYF